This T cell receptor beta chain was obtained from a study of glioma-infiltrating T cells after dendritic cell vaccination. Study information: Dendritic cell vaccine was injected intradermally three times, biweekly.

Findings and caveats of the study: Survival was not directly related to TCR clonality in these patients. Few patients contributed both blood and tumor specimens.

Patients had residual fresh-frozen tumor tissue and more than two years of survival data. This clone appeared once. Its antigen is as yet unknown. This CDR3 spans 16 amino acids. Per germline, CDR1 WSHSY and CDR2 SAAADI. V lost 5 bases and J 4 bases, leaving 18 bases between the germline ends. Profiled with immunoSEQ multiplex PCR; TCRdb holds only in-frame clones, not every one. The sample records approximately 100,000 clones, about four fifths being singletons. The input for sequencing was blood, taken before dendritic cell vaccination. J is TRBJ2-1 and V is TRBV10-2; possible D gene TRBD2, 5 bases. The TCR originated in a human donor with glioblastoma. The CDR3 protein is CASSIPQSRGYNEQFF. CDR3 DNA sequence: TGCGCCAGCAGTATACCCCAGAGTAGAGGGTACAATGAGCAGTTCTTC.